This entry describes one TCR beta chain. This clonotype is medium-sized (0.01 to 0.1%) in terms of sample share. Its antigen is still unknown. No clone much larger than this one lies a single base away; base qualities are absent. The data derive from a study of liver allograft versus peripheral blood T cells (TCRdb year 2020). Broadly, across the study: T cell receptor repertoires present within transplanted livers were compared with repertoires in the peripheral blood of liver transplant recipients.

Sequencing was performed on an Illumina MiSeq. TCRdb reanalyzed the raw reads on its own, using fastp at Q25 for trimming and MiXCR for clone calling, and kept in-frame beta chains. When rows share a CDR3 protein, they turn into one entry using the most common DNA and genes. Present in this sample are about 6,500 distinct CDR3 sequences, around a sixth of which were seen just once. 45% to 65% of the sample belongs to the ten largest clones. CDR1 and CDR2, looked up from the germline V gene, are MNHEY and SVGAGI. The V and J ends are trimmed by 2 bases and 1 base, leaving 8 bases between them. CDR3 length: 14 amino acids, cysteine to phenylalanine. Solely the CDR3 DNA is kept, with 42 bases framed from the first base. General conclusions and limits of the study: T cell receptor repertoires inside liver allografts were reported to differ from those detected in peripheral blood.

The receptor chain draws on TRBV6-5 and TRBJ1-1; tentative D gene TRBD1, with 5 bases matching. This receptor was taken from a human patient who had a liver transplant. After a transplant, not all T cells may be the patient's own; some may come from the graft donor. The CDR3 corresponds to CASSYDQGNTEAFF. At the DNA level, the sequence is TGTGCCAGCAGTTACGATCAGGGGAACACTGAAGCTTTCTTT.